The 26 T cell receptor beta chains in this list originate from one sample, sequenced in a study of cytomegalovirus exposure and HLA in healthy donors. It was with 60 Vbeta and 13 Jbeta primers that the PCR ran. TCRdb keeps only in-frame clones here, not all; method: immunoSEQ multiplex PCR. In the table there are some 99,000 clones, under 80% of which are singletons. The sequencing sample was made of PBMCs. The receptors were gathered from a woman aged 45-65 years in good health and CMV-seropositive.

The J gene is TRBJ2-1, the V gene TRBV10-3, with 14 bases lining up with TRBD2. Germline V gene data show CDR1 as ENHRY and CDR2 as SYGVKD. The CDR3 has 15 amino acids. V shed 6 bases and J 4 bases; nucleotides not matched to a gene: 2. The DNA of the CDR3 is TGTGCCATCAGGGGGACTAGCGGGGGTTACAATGAGCAGTTCTTC. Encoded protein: CAIRGTSGGYNEQFF.

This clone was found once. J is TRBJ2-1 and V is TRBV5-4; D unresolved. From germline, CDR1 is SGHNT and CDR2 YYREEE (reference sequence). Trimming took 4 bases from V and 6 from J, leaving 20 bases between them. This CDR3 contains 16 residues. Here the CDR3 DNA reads TGTGCCAGCAGCGGTCTAGGAAGCCCTACGGGCAATGAGCAGTTCTTC. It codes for CASSGLGSPTGNEQFF.

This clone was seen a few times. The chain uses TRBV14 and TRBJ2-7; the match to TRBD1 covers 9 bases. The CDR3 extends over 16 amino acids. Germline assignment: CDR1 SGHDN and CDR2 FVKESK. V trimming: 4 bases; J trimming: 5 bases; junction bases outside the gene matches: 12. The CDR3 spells CASSPLSGQGFDEQYF. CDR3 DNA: TGTGCCAGCAGCCCTTTATCGGGACAGGGTTTCGACGAGCAGTACTTC.

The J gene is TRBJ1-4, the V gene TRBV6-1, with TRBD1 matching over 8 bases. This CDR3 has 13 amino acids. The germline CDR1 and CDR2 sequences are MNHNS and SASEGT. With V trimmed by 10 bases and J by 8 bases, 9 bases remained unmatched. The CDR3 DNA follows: TGTGCCACCGGACAGGGAGTCTGGGAAAAACTGTTTTTT. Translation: CATGQGVWEKLFF.

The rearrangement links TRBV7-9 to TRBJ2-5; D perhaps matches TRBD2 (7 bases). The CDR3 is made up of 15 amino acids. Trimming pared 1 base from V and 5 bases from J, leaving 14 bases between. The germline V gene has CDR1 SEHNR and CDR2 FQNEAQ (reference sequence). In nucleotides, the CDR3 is TGTGCCAGCAGCTTAGGTTTACAGGGAGGGGAGACCCAGTACTTC. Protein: CASSLGLQGGETQYF.

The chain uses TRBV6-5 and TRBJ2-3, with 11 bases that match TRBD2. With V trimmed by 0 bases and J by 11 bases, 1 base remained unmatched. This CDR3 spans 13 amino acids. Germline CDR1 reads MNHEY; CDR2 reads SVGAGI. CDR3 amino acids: CASSYSTSGVQYF. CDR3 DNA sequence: TGTGCCAGCAGTTACTCGACTAGCGGGGTGCAGTATTTT.

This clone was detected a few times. CDR3 protein: CASSRGQGARNTEAFF. The CDR3 DNA sequence: TGTGCCAGCAGCCGGGGACAGGGGGCACGGAACACTGAAGCTTTCTTT. The genes are TRBV9 and TRBJ1-1; 12 bases are a match to TRBD1. V shed 4 bases and J 1 base; nucleotides not matched to a gene: 5. Per the germline V gene, CDR1 is SGDLS and CDR2 is YYNGEE. The CDR3 contains 16 residues.

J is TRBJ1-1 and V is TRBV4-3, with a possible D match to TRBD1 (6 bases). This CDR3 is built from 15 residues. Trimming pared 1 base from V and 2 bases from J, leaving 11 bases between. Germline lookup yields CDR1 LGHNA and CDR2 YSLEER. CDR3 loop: CASSQGWGHNTEAFF. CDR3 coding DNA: TGCGCCAGCAGCCAAGGGTGGGGGCACAACACTGAAGCTTTCTTT.

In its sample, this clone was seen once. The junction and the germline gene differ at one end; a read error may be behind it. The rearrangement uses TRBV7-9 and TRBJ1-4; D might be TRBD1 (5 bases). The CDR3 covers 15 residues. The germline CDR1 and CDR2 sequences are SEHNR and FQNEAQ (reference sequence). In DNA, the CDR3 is TGTTCCAGCAGCGGGTTGACAGACCTAAATGAAAAACTGTTTTTT. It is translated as CSSSGLTDLNEKLFF.

For the CDR3, the DNA is TGTGCCAGCAGTGGAATGGGAGCAGGGACAGGTGGCTACACCTTC. Protein sequence: CASSGMGAGTGGYTF. The chain carries TRBV25-1 and TRBJ1-2, with 8 bases fitting TRBD1. Germline V lookup: CDR1 MGHDK, CDR2 SYGVNS. The CDR3 has 15 residues. Losses at the gene ends were 4 bases for V and 7 bases for J; bases not matched to a gene: 11.

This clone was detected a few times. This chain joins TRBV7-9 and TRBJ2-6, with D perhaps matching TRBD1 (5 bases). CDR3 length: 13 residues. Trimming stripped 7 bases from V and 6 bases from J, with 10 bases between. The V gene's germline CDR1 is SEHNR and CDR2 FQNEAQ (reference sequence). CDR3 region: CASTLGAANVLTF. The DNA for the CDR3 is TGTGCCAGCACCCTAGGGGCGGCCAACGTCCTGACTTTC.

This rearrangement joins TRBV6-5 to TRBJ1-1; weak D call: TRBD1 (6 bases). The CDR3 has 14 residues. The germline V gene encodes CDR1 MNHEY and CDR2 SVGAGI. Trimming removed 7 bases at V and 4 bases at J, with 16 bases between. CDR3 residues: CASKLNRVGTEAFF. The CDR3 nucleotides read TGTGCCAGCAAACTTAACAGGGTTGGCACTGAAGCTTTCTTT.

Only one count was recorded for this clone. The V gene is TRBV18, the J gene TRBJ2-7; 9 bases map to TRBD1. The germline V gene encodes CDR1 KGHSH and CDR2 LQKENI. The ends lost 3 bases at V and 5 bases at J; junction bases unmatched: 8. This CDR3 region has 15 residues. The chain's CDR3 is CASSPSTGGLNEQYF. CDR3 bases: TGTGCCAGCTCACCCTCCACAGGGGGCCTCAACGAGCAGTACTTC.

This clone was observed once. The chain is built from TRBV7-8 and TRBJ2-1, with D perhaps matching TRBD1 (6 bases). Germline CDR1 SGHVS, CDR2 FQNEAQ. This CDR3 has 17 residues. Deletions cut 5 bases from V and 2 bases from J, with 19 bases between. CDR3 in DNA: TGTGCCAGCAGCCCCTCTATCAGGGGCCCCACCTACAATGAGCAGTTCTTC. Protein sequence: CASSPSIRGPTYNEQFF.

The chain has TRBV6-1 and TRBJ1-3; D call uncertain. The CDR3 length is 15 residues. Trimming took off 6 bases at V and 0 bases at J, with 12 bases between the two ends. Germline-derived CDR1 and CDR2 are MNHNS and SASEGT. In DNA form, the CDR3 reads TGTGCCAGCAGCTTCGACTCGAGCTCTGGAAACACCATATATTTT. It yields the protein CASSFDSSSGNTIYF.

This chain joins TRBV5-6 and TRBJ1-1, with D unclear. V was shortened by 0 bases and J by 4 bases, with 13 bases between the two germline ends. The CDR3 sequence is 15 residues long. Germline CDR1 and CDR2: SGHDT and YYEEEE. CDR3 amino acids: CASSLGGSVGTEAFF. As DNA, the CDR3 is TGTGCCAGCAGCTTGGGAGGGTCAGTCGGCACTGAAGCTTTCTTT.

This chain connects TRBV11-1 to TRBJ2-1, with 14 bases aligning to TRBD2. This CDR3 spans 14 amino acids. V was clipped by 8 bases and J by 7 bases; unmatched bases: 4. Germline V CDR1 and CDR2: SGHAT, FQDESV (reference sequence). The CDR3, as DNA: TGTGCCAGCTCCTGGACTAGCGGGAGGAATGAGCAGTTCTTC. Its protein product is CASSWTSGRNEQFF.

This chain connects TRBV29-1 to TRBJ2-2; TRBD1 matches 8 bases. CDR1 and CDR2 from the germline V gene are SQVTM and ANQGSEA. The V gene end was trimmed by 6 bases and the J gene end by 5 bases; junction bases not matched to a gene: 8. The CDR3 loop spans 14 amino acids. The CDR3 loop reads CSVTEYRGTGELFF. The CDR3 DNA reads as TGCAGCGTAACGGAATACAGGGGGACCGGGGAGCTGTTTTTT.

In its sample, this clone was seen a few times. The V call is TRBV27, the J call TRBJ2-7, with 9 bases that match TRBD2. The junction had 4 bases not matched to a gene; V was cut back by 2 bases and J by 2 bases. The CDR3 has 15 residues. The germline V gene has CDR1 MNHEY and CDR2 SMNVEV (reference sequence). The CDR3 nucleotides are TGTGCCAGCAGTTTAGCGGGAGGGTCCCCCTACGAGCAGTACTTC. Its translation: CASSLAGGSPYEQYF.

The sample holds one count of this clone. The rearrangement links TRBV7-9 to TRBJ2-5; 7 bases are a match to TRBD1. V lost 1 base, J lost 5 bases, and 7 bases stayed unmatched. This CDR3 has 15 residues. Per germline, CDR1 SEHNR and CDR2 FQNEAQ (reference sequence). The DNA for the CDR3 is TGTGCCAGCAGCTTAGAAGGGGGCGGTGCCGAGACCCAGTACTTC. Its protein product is CASSLEGGGAETQYF.

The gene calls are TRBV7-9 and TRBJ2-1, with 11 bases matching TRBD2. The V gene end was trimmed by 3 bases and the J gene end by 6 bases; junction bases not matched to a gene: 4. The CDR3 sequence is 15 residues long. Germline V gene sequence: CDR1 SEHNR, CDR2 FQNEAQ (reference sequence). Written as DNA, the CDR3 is TGTGCCAGCAGCTTTTTTAGCGGGAGGGCCAATGAGCAGTTCTTC. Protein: CASSFFSGRANEQFF.

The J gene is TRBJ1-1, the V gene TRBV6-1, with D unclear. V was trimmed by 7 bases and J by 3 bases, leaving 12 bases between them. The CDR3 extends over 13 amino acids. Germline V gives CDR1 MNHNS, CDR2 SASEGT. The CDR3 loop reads CASKFQEDTEAFF. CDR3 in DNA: TGTGCCAGCAAGTTTCAGGAGGACACTGAAGCTTTCTTT.

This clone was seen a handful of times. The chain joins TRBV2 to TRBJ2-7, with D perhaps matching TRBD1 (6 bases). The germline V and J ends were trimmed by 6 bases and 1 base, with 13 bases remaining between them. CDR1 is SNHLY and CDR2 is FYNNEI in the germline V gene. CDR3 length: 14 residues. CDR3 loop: CASRARGASYEQYF. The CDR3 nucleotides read TGTGCCAGCAGGGCCAGGGGAGCTTCCTACGAGCAGTACTTC.

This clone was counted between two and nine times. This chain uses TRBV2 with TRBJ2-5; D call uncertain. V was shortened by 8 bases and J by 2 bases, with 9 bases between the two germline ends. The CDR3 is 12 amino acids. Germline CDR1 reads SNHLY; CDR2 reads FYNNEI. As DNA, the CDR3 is TGTGCCAGCGCTAGGCTTCAAGAGACCCAGTACTTC. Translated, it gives CASARLQETQYF.

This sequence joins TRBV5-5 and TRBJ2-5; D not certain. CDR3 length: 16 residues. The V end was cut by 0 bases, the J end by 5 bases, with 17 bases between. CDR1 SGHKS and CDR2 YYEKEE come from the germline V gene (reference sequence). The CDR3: CASSLVLPLIEETQYF. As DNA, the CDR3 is TGTGCCAGCAGCTTGGTTCTCCCCTTGATAGAGGAGACCCAGTACTTC.

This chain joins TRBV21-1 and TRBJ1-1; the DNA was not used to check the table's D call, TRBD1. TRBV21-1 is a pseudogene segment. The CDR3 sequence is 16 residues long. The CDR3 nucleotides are TGTGCCAGCAGCAAAGTCGACAGGCCCATGAACACTGAAGCTTTCTTT. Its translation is CASSKVDRPMNTEAFF.